Listed below are T cell receptor beta chains from one sample, sequenced in a study of identical twins. One entry per CDR3 protein, called by TCRdb with MiXCR from the 5' RACE reads. The table lists 200,000 to 250,000 distinct CDR3 sequences, 5.5% to 7.5% of them singletons. The same sample was also studied in work on T cells expressing NK-cell markers.

Sequencing was done on a sample of CD8+ T cells sorted from blood. These receptors were obtained from a woman aged 18 to 35 in good health. Both conserved end residues are part of each CDR3. Only some rows state a clone size, as once, few, many or a class for expanded clones.

many,TRBJ1-2,TRBV6-5,CASSSGPLGDYGYTF
.,TRBJ2-5,TRBV21-1,CATLKGDRSAAEQETQYF
.,TRBJ1-1,TRBV2,CASRGTGTGGPVTEAFF
few,TRBJ2-1,TRBV19,CASSIQGNYNEQFF
few,TRBJ2-1,TRBV15,CATSPPAVSADEQFF
.,TRBJ2-2,TRBV9,CASSPPRNTGELFF
few,TRBJ2-1,TRBV9,CASSPREGVFNEQFF
few,TRBJ1-2,TRBV7-9,CASSLVPGRHYGYTF
few,TRBJ2-7,TRBV4-1,CASSGPSSYEQYF
many,TRBJ2-5,TRBV3-1,CASNKPGSRLETQYF
.,TRBJ2-5,TRBV9,CASSVVGGAETQYF
many,TRBJ2-7,TRBV2,CASSISGRTYEQYF
few,TRBJ2-1,TRBV4-1,CASSQEPSIWEQFF
many,TRBJ1-5,TRBV12-3/TRBV12-4,CASSLGGRGLSQPQHF
.,TRBJ2-1,TRBV27,CASETGPGEQFF
few,TRBJ2-1,TRBV5-6,CASSSIGAYNEQFF
.,TRBJ2-1,TRBV7-9,CASSLVGVLNNEQFF
few,TRBJ2-7,TRBV7-8,CASRGRTYEQYF
.,TRBJ2-1,TRBV5-6,CASSHGLEQFF
many,TRBJ2-1,TRBV19,CASSIGGRARNEQFF
few,TRBJ2-7,TRBV5-5,CASSQRGLPYEQYF
.,TRBJ2-1,TRBV12-2,CASRHSGRAYNEQFF
few,TRBJ2-1,TRBV9,CASSVFFGRQANEQFF
many,TRBJ2-7,TRBV4-2,CASSQAWTGDPYEQYF
.,TRBJ2-1,TRBV4-1,CASSPSGTTSYNEQFF
few,TRBJ2-1,TRBV2,CASYSGPYNEQFF
.,TRBJ1-1,TRBV20-1,CSALGASDTEAFF
.,TRBJ2-5,TRBV25-1,CASSVGLPSGATQYF
many,TRBJ2-2,TRBV5-1,CASSGTGIDTGELFF
many,TRBJ2-1,TRBV12-3/TRBV12-4,CASSLRQGDYNEQFF
few,TRBJ1-5,TRBV4-2,CASSQDGFSNQPQHF
many,TRBJ2-1,TRBV9,CASGGGNEQFF
few,TRBJ1-1,TRBV4-1,CASSQVMGLNTEAFF
.,TRBJ2-7,TRBV19,CASSIVTKSEQYF
few,TRBJ2-3,TRBV2,CASSMTSASTTDTQYF
.,TRBJ2-5,TRBV10-3,CAISESMARRGETQYF
.,TRBJ2-1,TRBV7-9,CASTNRDEQFF
.,TRBJ2-1,TRBV20-1,CSARDLGTGRVNEQFF
many,TRBJ2-1,TRBV2,CASSDEVPGPSGQFF
many,TRBJ2-1,TRBV7-9,CASSRAPSVNNEQFF
.,TRBJ2-7,TRBV9,CASSVSDYNSYEQYF